These 17 T cell receptor beta chains were all obtained from the same sample, sequenced in a study of blood T cell repertoires in COVID-19. Assay used: immunoSEQ multiplex PCR; TCRdb lists only in-frame clones, some missing. Seen here are 80,000 to 100,000 clones, 81% observed once, and the top ten hold less than 4.5%. Source material: peripheral blood. The receptors were gathered from a man in his sixties with acute or convalescent COVID-19.

The chain recombines TRBV10-2 with TRBJ1-4; 7 bases agree with TRBD1. Germline trimming cut 7 bases from V and 3 bases from J; bases unmatched to any gene: 8. Germline CDR1 reads WSHSY; CDR2 reads SAAADI. CDR3 length equals 15 residues. The chain's CDR3 is CASTDPGTANEKLFF. In DNA, the CDR3 is TGCGCCAGCACAGACCCCGGGACAGCTAATGAAAAACTGTTTTTT.

The J gene is TRBJ2-1, the V gene TRBV18; 7 positions agree with TRBD2. Germline CDR1 is KGHSH and CDR2 is LQKENI. V lost 4 bases, J lost 8 bases, and 11 bases stayed unmatched. The CDR3 loop spans 15 amino acids. In DNA, the CDR3 is TGTGCCAGCTCACAGGGCGGGGGTCACCGAGATGAGCAGTTCTTC. Translation: CASSQGGGHRDEQFF.

The CDR3 here is CAIRGGTGDSYEQYF. The CDR3 DNA reads TGTGCCATCAGGGGGGGGACAGGGGACTCCTACGAGCAGTACTTC. This rearrangement joins TRBV10-3 to TRBJ2-7, with 10 nucleotides matching TRBD1. The CDR3 runs 15 residues. V was pared by 6 bases and J by 0 bases, with 5 bases of the junction left unmatched. Germline V gene sequence: CDR1 ENHRY, CDR2 SYGVKD.

This clone occurred a few times. The chain couples TRBV7-2 to TRBJ2-7; 9 bases line up with TRBD1. Germline CDR1 SGHTA, CDR2 FQGNSA. This CDR3 has 15 amino acids. With V trimmed by 5 bases and J by 1 base, 6 bases remained unmatched. The CDR3 loop is CASSPGGTGSYEQYF. As DNA, the CDR3 is TGTGCCAGCAGCCCCGGGGGGACAGGGTCCTACGAGCAGTACTTC.

V usage is TRBV7-9 and J usage is TRBJ1-4; the D gene is possibly TRBD1 (6 bases). This CDR3 has 15 amino acids. V was pared by 5 bases and J by 5 bases, with 15 bases between. Germline CDR1 SEHNR, CDR2 FQNEAQ (reference sequence). The chain's CDR3 is CASSRSRDINEKLFF. The DNA for the CDR3 is TGTGCCAGCAGCCGAAGCCGGGACATAAATGAAAAACTGTTTTTT.

V and J are TRBV18 and TRBJ1-5; no clear D. With 0 bases removed from V and 6 bases from J, the gap between germline ends came to 12 bases. The CDR3 is made up of 15 amino acids. Germline CDR1 KGHSH, CDR2 LQKENI. The CDR3 loop reads CASSPPLAGSQPQHF. As DNA, the CDR3 is TGTGCCAGCTCACCACCGTTGGCAGGTAGTCAGCCCCAGCATTTT.

The J gene is TRBJ2-2, the V gene TRBV7-9; D is unclear. Germline V gives CDR1 SEHNR, CDR2 FQNEAQ (reference sequence). This CDR3 comprises 15 residues. V lost 1 base and J 6 bases, leaving 12 bases between the germline ends. In DNA, the CDR3 is TGTGCCAGCAGCTTAGTCTTTGTGGGCTCCGGGGAGCTGTTTTTT. As protein: CASSLVFVGSGELFF.

The V call is TRBV27, the J call TRBJ2-1, with 13 nucleotides matching TRBD2. Looked up from germline, CDR1 is MNHEY and CDR2 is SMNVEV (reference sequence). This CDR3 comprises 16 residues. Unmatched junction bases numbered 10, after V lost 6 bases and J lost 8 bases. CDR3 nucleotides: TGTGCCAGCAGACCTCGGACTAGCGGGAGTGGGGATGAGCAGTTCTTC. It specifies CASRPRTSGSGDEQFF.

V is TRBV7-9 and J is TRBJ2-7; a weak D match, TRBD1 (6 bases). The CDR3 is 13 amino acids. The germline CDR1 and CDR2 sequences are SEHNR and FQNEAQ (reference sequence). V was shortened by 6 bases and J by 1 base, with 10 bases between the two germline ends. DNA of the CDR3: TGTGCCAGCAGGCCCGGACAGTCCTACGAGCAGTACTTC. This codes for CASRPGQSYEQYF.

The chain employs TRBV5-1 and TRBJ1-2, with D perhaps matching TRBD1 (6 bases). Germline V gives CDR1 SGHRS, CDR2 YFSETQ. This CDR3 is 13 amino acids long. V was pared by 4 bases and J by 2 bases, with 9 bases between. CDR3 sequence (DNA): TGCGCCAGCAGCACAACAGGGAACTATGGCTACACCTTC. This gives the protein CASSTTGNYGYTF.

V usage is TRBV12-3 or TRBV12-4 and J usage is TRBJ1-2; a possible D gene is TRBD1 (6 bases). V was cut by 7 bases and J by 8 bases, with 14 bases left in between. CDR3 length equals 12 residues. As DNA, the CDR3 is TGTGCCAGCACCGCCACAGGGCACGGCTACACCTTC. Translating gives CASTATGHGYTF.

The V and J genes are TRBV18 and TRBJ1-2; 7 bases agree with TRBD1. J lost 6 bases, V lost 2 bases, and 3 bases had no gene match. Germline V gene data show CDR1 as KGHSH and CDR2 as LQKENI. This CDR3 has 13 residues. The CDR3: CASSPDREDGYTF. Written as DNA, the CDR3 is TGTGCCAGCTCACCAGACAGGGAAGATGGCTACACCTTC.

This clone appeared a single time. V is TRBV7-2 and J is TRBJ2-7, with TRBD1 as a possible D gene (6 bases). Germline CDR1 reads SGHTA; CDR2 reads FQGNSA. The ends were cut back, 1 base at V and 7 bases at J, with 17 bases in the middle. CDR3 length: 15 amino acids. CDR3 sequence: CASSLEGYRAKEQYF. CDR3 coding DNA: TGTGCCAGCAGCTTAGAGGGTTACAGGGCGAAGGAGCAGTACTTC.

The V gene is TRBV6-2 or TRBV6-3, the J gene TRBJ2-2; D is possibly TRBD1 (6 bases). The CDR3 extends over 15 amino acids. CDR1 is MNHEY, CDR2 SVGEGT, per germline. V was shortened by 2 bases and J by 6 bases, with 13 bases between the two germline ends. The CDR3, as DNA: TGTGCCAGCAGTTACCAGGGGCTTGGCCCCGGGGAGCTGTTTTTT. Encoded protein: CASSYQGLGPGELFF.

This chain joins TRBV14 and TRBJ2-5, with D perhaps matching TRBD1 (6 bases). Germline V gives CDR1 SGHDN, CDR2 FVKESK. The CDR3 consists of 14 residues. V was cut by 5 bases and J by 2 bases, with 12 bases left in between. This CDR3 is CASSGRTEQETQYF. DNA of the CDR3: TGTGCCAGCAGCGGACGGACAGAACAAGAGACCCAGTACTTC. Full variable domain (outside the CDR3, taken from reference TRBV14 and TRBJ2-5): EAGVTQFPSHSVIEKGQTVTLRCDPISGHDNLYWYRRVMGKEIKFLLHFVKESKQDESGMPNNRFLAERTGGTYSTLKVQPAELEDSGVYFCASSGRTEQETQYFGPGTRLLVL.

The CDR3 is CASSVDGTPGPVGTIYF. For the CDR3, the DNA is TGTGCCAGCAGCGTAGATGGGACACCGGGGCCGGTGGGCACCATATATTTT. The chain joins TRBV9 to TRBJ1-3; tentative D call: TRBD1 (6 bases). V lost 0 bases to trimming and J lost 9 bases, with 22 bases between them. This CDR3 has 17 residues. CDR1 and CDR2 from the germline V gene are SGDLS and YYNGEE.

The J gene is TRBJ1-2, the V gene TRBV18; D unclear. The germline V and J ends were trimmed by 1 base and 0 bases, with 9 bases remaining between them. Germline CDR1 KGHSH, CDR2 LQKENI. This CDR3 contains 15 residues. CDR3 nucleotide sequence: TGTGCCAGCTCACCACTTGTAGAAACTAACTATGGCTACACCTTC. It specifies CASSPLVETNYGYTF.